The rows below give T cell receptor beta chains drawn from one sample of a study of blood T cell repertoires in COVID-19. The data were produced by immunoSEQ multiplex PCR, yet TCRdb's version contains in-frame clones alone and is incomplete. The sample lists some 240,000 clones, approximately 79% occurring once. The sample taken for sequencing was PBMCs or T cells enriched from blood (not recorded which). The origin of the receptors is a man aged 30 to 39 with acute COVID-19. Each CDR3 is given with its conserved first and last residue. The D gene is left open where the match is weak. Clone size appears in some rows only: once, few, many, or a class for an expanded clone.

.	.	TRBV18	TRBJ1-5	CASSSREGNQPQHF	TGTGCCAGCTCCTCGAGGGAGGGGAATCAGCCCCAGCATTTT
few	TRBD1	TRBV4-3	TRBJ1-4	CASSQETNTGATNEKLFF	TGCGCCAGCAGCCAAGAGACGAATACAGGGGCAACTAATGAAAAACTGTTTTTT
.	.	TRBV5-1	TRBJ1-2	CASNLRGSGGYTF	TGCGCCAGCAACCTCCGAGGTTCTGGTGGCTACACCTTC
.	TRBD1	TRBV20-1	TRBJ2-5	CSASGWGDRGVQETQYF	TGCAGTGCTAGTGGTTGGGGTGACAGGGGGGTCCAAGAGACCCAGTACTTC
.	.	TRBV19	TRBJ2-5	CASSIEEARQETQYF	TGTGCCAGTAGTATTGAGGAGGCGCGTCAAGAGACCCAGTACTTC
few	TRBD1	TRBV2	TRBJ1-6	CASSTPGQGLYNSPLHF	TGTGCCAGCAGCACTCCGGGACAGGGCCTTTATAATTCACCCCTCCACTTT
.	.	TRBV3-1/TRBV3-2	TRBJ1-2	CASSRRTASYGYTF	TGTGCCAGCAGCCGGCGGACAGCCTCCTATGGCTACACCTTC
.	TRBD2	TRBV29-1	TRBJ2-1	CSVEVGTSGGGYNEQFF	TGCAGCGTTGAAGTGGGGACTAGCGGCGGTGGCTACAATGAGCAGTTCTTC
.	.	TRBV19	TRBJ2-3	CASSDDGGTDTQYF	TGTGCCAGTAGTGACGACGGGGGAACAGATACGCAGTATTTT
.	TRBD1	TRBV11-3	TRBJ1-2	CASSSRTGPYGYTF	TGTGCCAGCAGCTCCCGGACAGGGCCCTATGGCTACACCTTC
.	.	TRBV24-1	TRBJ2-2	CATSDPGTNTGELFF	TGTGCCACCAGTGATCCCGGGACAAACACCGGGGAGCTGTTTTTT
.	TRBD1	TRBV27	TRBJ2-1	CASSTLDRGWGNEQFF	TGTGCCAGCAGTACTTTAGACAGGGGATGGGGCAATGAGCAGTTCTTC
.	.	TRBV11-3	TRBJ1-1	CASSLGQTANTEAFF	TGTGCCAGCAGCTTAGGACAGACAGCGAACACTGAAGCTTTCTTT
once	.	TRBV18	TRBJ1-5	CASSGDIRGQPQHF	TGTGCCAGCTCAGGGGACATAAGAGGTCAGCCCCAGCATTTT
few	.	TRBV12-3/TRBV12-4	TRBJ1-2	CASSTQGNYGYTF	TGTGCCAGCAGTACCCAGGGGAACTATGGCTACACCTTC
.	TRBD2	TRBV19	TRBJ2-2	CASSIQGLAGAGELFF	TGTGCCAGTAGTATACAAGGGCTAGCGGGAGCCGGGGAGCTGTTTTTT
.	.	TRBV5-6	TRBJ2-1	CASSRLGSSYNEQFF	TGTGCCAGCAGCCGTCTAGGGAGCTCCTACAATGAGCAGTTCTTC
.	TRBD1	TRBV7-8	TRBJ1-3	CASSLTGGGNTIYF	TGTGCCAGCAGCTTGACAGGGGGCGGAAACACCATATATTTT
.	TRBD1	TRBV11-2	TRBJ2-2	CASSLRQGATGELFF	TGTGCCAGCAGCCTTCGACAGGGGGCCACCGGGGAGCTGTTTTTT
.	.	TRBV5-4	TRBJ1-3	CASSGRGLFGDTIYF	TGTGCCAGCAGCGGGCGGGGCCTTTTCGGGGACACCATATATTTT